This T cell receptor (beta chain) was sequenced in a study of circulating tumor DNA in untreated peripheral T-cell lymphoma (dated by TCRdb to 2020 to 2023). Overall results and qualifications from the work: Tumor-specific clonotypes were identified in approximately 77% of patients, with identification achieved from around nine tenths of baseline tissues and approximately 69% of baseline serum samples.

Only a few counts were recorded for this clone. Its specific antigen is unknown. Base qualities were left out, and no much larger clone turns up one base away. To find tumor-specific TCR clonotypes, researchers sequenced baseline tumor tissue that had been collected prior to treatment. Next-generation sequencing of T-cell receptor sequences was used to monitor peripheral T-cell lymphoma patients receiving frontline treatment on a trial. Libraries came from the immunoSEQ multiplex PCR assay. The source is immuneACCESS, and TCRdb retained only in-frame sequences with V and J called. Part of the clones is not carried over; for the studies checked, unresolved V genes explain less than half of this, and the remainder is unexplained. The sample table records some 10,000 clones; around 74% of these occur just once. The ten top clones hold 25% to 40% of the sample. Based on the germline V gene, the CDR1 and CDR2 sequences are SGHNT and YENEEA. Trimming leaves V shorter by 5 bases and J shorter by 3 bases, with the junction holding 7 bases beyond the gene matches. Reading from cysteine to phenylalanine, the CDR3 counts 16 amino acids. The DNA shown is the 48-base CDR3, in frame from base 1.

Sequenced sample: tumor tissue. The source of this sequence is a human donor with peripheral T-cell lymphoma. The chain uses TRBV11-3 and TRBJ2-2; 9 junctional bases match TRBD1. The DNA is TGTGCCAGCAGCCCCGGGACAGGGAAATACACCGGGGAGCTGTTTTTT. It translates as CASSPGTGKYTGELFF.